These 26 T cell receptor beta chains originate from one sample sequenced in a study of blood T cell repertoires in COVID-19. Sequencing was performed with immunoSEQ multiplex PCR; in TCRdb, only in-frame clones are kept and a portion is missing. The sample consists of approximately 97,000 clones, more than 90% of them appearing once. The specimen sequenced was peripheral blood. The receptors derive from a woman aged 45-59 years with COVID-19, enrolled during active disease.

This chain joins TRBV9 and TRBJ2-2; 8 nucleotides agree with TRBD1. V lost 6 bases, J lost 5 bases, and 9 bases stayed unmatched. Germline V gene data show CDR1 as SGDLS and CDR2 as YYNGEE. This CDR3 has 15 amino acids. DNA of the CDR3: TGTGCCAGCACGACAACAGGGGGAGAGACCGGGGAGCTGTTTTTT. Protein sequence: CASTTTGGETGELFF.

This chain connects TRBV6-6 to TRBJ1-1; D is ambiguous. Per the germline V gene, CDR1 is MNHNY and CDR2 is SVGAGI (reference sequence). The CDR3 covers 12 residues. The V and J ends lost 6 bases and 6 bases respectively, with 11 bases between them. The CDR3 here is CASSPEVAEAFF. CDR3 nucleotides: TGTGCCAGCAGCCCTGAGGTAGCTGAAGCTTTCTTT.

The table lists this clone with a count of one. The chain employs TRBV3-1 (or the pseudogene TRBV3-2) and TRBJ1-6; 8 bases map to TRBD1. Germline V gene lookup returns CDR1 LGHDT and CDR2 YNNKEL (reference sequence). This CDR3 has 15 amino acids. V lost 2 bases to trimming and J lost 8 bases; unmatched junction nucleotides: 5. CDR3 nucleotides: TGTGCCAGCAGCCAACGGGGACAGGTCCATTCACCCCTCCACTTT. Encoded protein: CASSQRGQVHSPLHF.

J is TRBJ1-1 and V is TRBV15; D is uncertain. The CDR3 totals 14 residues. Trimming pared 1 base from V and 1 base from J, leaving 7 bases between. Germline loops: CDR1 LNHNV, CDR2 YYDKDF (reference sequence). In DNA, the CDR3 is TGTGCCACCAGCAGAGGACTGCCGAACACTGAAGCTTTCTTT. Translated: CATSRGLPNTEAFF.

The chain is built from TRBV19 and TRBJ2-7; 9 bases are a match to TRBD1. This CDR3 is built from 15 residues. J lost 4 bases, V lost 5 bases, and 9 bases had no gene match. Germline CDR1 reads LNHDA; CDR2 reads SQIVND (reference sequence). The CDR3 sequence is CASSDPTGGLYEQYF. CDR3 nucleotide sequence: TGTGCCAGTAGTGACCCTACAGGGGGCCTGTACGAGCAGTACTTC.

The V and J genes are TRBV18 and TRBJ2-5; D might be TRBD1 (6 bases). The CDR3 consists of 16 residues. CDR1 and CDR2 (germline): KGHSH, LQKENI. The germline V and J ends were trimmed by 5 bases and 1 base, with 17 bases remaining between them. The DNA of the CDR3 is TGTGCCAGCTCATTATCAGGGGCTAGAGCCCAAGAGACCCAGTACTTC. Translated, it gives CASSLSGARAQETQYF.

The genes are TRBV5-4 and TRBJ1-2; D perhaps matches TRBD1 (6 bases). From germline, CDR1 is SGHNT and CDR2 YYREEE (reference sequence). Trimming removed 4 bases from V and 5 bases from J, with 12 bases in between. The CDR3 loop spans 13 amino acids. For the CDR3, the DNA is TGTGCCAGCAGCATATTAGGGGGTTATGGCTACACCTTC. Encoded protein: CASSILGGYGYTF.

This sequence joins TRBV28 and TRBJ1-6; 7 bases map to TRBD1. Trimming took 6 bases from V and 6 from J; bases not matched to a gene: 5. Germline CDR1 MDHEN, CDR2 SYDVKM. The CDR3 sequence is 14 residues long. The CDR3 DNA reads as TGTGCCAGCAGACAGGGGTTTCTTAATTCACCCCTCCACTTT. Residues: CASRQGFLNSPLHF. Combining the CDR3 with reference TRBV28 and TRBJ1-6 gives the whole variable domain DVKVTQSSRYLVKRTGEKVFLECVQDMDHENMFWYRQDPGLGLRLIYFSYDVKMKEKGDIPEGYSVSREKKERFSLILESASTNQTSMYLCASRQGFLNSPLHFGNGTRLTVT.

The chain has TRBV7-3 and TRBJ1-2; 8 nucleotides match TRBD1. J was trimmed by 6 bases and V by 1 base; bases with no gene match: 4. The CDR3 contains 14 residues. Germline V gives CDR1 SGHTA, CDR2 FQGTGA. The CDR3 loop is CASSLNGQGDGYTF. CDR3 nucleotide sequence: TGTGCCAGCAGCTTAAATGGACAGGGTGATGGCTACACCTTC.

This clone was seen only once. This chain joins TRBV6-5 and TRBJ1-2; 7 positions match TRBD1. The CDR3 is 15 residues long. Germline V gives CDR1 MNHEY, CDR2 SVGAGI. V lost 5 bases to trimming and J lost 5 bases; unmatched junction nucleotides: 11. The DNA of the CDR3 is TGTGCCAGCAGTATCCAGAAGGGGGCTCGGTATGGCTACACCTTC. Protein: CASSIQKGARYGYTF.

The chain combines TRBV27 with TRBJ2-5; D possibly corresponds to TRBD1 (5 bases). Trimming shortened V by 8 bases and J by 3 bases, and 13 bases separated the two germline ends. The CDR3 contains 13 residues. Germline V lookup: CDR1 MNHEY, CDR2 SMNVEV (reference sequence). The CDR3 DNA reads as TGTGCCAGCGGACAAAGACAGAAAGAGACCCAGTACTTC. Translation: CASGQRQKETQYF.

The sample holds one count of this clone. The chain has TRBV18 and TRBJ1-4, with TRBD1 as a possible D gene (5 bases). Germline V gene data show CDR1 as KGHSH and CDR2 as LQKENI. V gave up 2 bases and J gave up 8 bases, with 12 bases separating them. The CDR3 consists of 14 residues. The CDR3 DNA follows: TGTGCCAGCTCACCAGGAGGGGTGGGCGAAAAACTGTTTTTT. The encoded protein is CASSPGGVGEKLFF.

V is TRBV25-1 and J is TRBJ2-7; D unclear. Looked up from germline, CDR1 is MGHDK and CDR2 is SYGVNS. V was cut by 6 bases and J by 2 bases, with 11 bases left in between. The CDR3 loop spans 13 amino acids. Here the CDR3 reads CASSGGSPYEQYV. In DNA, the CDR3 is TGTGCCAGCAGCGGCGGCAGTCCCTACGAGCAGTACGTC.

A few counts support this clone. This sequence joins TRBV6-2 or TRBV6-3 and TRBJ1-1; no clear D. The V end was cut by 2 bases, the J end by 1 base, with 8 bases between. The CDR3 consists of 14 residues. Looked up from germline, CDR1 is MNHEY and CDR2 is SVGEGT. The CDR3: CASSYVYRNTEAFF. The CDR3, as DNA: TGTGCCAGCAGTTACGTCTACAGGAACACTGAAGCTTTCTTT.

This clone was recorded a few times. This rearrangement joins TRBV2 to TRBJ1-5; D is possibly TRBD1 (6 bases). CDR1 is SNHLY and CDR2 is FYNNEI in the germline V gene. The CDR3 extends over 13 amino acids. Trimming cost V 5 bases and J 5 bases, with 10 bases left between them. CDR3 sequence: CASSKGEHQPQHF. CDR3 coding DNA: TGTGCCAGCAGTAAGGGGGAACATCAGCCCCAGCATTTT.

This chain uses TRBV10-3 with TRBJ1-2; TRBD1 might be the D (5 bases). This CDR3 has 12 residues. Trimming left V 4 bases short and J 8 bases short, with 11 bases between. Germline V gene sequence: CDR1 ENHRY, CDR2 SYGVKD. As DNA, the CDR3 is TGTGCCATCAGTGTGGGGGGAGGAGGCTACACCTTC. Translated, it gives CAISVGGGGYTF.

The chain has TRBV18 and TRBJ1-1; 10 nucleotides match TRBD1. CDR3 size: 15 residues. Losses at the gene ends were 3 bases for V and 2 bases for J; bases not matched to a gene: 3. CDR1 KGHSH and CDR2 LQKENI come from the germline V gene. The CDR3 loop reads CASSPRQGANTEAFF. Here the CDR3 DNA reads TGTGCCAGCTCACCCCGACAGGGGGCAAACACTGAAGCTTTCTTT.

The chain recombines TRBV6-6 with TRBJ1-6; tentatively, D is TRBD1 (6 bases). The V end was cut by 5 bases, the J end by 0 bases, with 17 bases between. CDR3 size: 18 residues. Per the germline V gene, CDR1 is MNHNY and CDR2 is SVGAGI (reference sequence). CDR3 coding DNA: TGTGCCAGCAGTCCACAGGGCCCCTTGGGCTCCTATAATTCACCCCTCCACTTT. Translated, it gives CASSPQGPLGSYNSPLHF.

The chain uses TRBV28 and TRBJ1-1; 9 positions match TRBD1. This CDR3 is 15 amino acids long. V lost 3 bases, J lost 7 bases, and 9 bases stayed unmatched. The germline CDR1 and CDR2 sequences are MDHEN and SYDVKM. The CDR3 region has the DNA TGTGCCAGCAGTTTGTCGGGACAGGGTATTCATGAAGCTTTCTTT. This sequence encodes CASSLSGQGIHEAFF.

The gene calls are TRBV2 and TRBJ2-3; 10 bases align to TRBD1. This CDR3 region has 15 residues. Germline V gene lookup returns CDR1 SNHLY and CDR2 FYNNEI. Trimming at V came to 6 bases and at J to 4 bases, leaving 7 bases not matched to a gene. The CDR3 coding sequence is TGTGCCAGCAGGGGCGGACAGGGGGTTTCAGATACGCAGTATTTT. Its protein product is CASRGGQGVSDTQYF.

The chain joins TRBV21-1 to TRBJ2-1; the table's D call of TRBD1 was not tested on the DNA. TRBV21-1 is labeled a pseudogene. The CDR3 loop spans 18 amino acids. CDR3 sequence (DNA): TGTGCCAGCAGCAAAGTAGTAGGTCGACAGAGCTCCTACAATGAGCAGTTCTTC. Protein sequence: CASSKVVGRQSSYNEQFF.

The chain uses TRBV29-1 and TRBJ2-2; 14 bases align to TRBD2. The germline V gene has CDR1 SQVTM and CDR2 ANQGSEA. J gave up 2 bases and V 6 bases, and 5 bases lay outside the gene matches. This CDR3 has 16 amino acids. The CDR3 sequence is CSVGTSGGLNTGELFF. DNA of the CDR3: TGCAGCGTCGGGACTAGCGGGGGTTTAAACACCGGGGAGCTGTTTTTT.

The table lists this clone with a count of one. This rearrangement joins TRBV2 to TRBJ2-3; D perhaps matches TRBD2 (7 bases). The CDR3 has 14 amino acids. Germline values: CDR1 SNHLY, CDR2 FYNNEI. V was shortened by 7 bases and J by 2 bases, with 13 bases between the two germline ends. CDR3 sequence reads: CASKGGAHTDTQYF. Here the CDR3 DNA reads TGTGCCAGCAAGGGGGGGGCCCACACAGATACGCAGTATTTT.

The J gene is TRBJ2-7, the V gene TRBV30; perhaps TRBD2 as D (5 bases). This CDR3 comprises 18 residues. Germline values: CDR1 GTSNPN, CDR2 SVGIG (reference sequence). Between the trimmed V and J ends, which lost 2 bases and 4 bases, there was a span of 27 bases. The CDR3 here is CAWSPYGPGGQERYEQYF. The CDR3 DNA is TGTGCCTGGAGTCCCTATGGCCCGGGCGGGCAGGAGCGATACGAGCAGTACTTC.

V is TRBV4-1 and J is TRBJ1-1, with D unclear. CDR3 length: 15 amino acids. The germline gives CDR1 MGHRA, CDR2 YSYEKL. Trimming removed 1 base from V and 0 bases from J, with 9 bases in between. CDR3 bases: TGCGCCAGCAGCCAAGGGCAGTTTATGAACACTGAAGCTTTCTTT. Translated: CASSQGQFMNTEAFF.

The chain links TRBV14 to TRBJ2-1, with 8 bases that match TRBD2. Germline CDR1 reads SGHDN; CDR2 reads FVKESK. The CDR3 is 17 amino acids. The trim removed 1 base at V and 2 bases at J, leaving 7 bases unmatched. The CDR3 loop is CASSQAVTSGTYNEQFF. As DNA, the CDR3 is TGTGCCAGCAGCCAAGCCGTCACTAGCGGCACCTACAATGAGCAGTTCTTC. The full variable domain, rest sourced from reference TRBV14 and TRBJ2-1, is EAGVTQFPSHSVIEKGQTVTLRCDPISGHDNLYWYRRVMGKEIKFLLHFVKESKQDESGMPNNRFLAERTGGTYSTLKVQPAELEDSGVYFCASSQAVTSGTYNEQFFGPGTRLTVL.